This T cell receptor beta chain was identified in a study of blood T cell repertoires in COVID-19. Study background: COVID-19 samples, acute and convalescent, were from the United States, Italy and Spain. T cells, B-cell-depleted T cells, or PBMCs supplied cDNA or gDNA.

V gave up 8 bases and J gave up 2 bases, with 19 bases separating them. The CDR3 has 16 residues. Germline CDR1 and CDR2: SGHTA and FQGNSA. Original data processing: Scientists estimated how many nucleated cells there were by amplifying reference gene primers. The data were produced by immunoSEQ multiplex PCR, yet TCRdb's version contains in-frame clones alone and is incomplete. The V and J calls and clone size are taken from that table; D and trimming were inferred from the DNA. The sample shows 200,000 to 250,000 clones, 70% to 90% of them seen only once. The sequencing sample was made of peripheral blood. This receptor was taken from a man between 18 and 29 years old with active or convalescent COVID-19. The chain joins TRBV7-2 to TRBJ2-1; D possibly corresponds to TRBD2 (7 bases). The CDR3 spells CASGPFGGATYNEQFF. In DNA form, the CDR3 reads TGTGCCAGCGGACCGTTTGGGGGGGCTACCTACAATGAGCAGTTCTTC. The full variable domain, its missing parts supplied by reference TRBV7-2 and TRBJ2-1, is GAGVSQSPSNKVTEKGKDVELRCDPISGHTALYWYRQSLGQGLEFLIYFQGNSAPDKSGLPSDRFSAERTGGSVSTLTIQRTQQEDSAVYLCASGPFGGATYNEQFFGPGTRLTVL.